These T cell receptor beta chains were read from a single sample in a study of OX40 agonist ivuxolimab in advanced cancers. Libraries were prepared by immunoSEQ multiplex PCR; TCRdb keeps only in-frame clonotypes and omits some of them. The table has approximately 87,000 clones, around 90% seen once. The sequenced sample was CD4+ or CD8+ T cells sorted from blood, obtained in a trial of the OX40 agonist ivuxolimab. These receptors were obtained from an adult with an advanced solid tumor such as melanoma, head and neck, liver or kidney cancer. The CDR3 runs from the conserved cysteine through the conserved F or W. Only part of the rows carry a size: once, few, many, or a class if the clone is expanded.

j_call v_call clone_size cdr3_aa
TRBJ2-7 TRBV2 once CASSRQVPRGGEQYF
TRBJ2-1 TRBV7-3 . CASSLFAGGLDEQFF
TRBJ2-7 TRBV5-1 . CASSLGTDGEQYF
TRBJ2-2 TRBV2 few CASSGLAGGNTGELFF
TRBJ2-1 TRBV5-1 . CASRGVGLAGGEQFF
TRBJ2-3 TRBV5-1 . CASSSGLAGDVDTQYF
TRBJ1-1 TRBV7-8 . CASSSREWGTEAFF
TRBJ2-5 TRBV13 . CASSLRLRGETQYF
TRBJ2-1 TRBV7-2 . CASGSGEGNNNEQFF
TRBJ2-1 TRBV11-3 . CASSLLAGMRYNEQFF
TRBJ2-7 TRBV5-1 . CASSLASGSYEQYF
TRBJ1-5 TRBV15 . CATRSDSNQPQHF
TRBJ2-3 TRBV7-9 . CAAGHGAGATDTQYF
TRBJ2-1 TRBV6-5 . CASKKLDSNNEQFF
TRBJ2-6 TRBV5-4 . CASSLAAEWASGANVLTF
TRBJ2-5 TRBV19 once CASSRLAGGLQETQYF
TRBJ2-3 TRBV18 . CASSILQGDTQYF
TRBJ2-7 TRBV28 . CASSPVPGQGGTYEQYF
TRBJ2-5 TRBV6-5 . CASMDTGGAETQYF
TRBJ1-2 TRBV18 . CASSPAWTGVYYGYTF
TRBJ2-7 TRBV6-1 . CASSEQTIYEQYF
TRBJ1-2 TRBV9 . CASSVEGATKITF
TRBJ1-2 TRBV5-1 . CASSLGPEGYGYTF
TRBJ2-7 TRBV11-1 . CASSQGGGPTYEQYF
TRBJ2-2 TRBV5-1 . CASSFPGLAGGELFF
TRBJ2-7 TRBV6-5 . CATKGSYEQYF
TRBJ2-7 TRBV18 . CASSVDRSNSYEQYF
TRBJ2-5 TRBV4-1 once CASRWTVNEETQYF
TRBJ1-1 TRBV5-1 few CASSDGVRGQGNLGTEAFF
TRBJ1-4 TRBV2 . CASSEQRGLGEKLFF
TRBJ2-1 TRBV5-1 . CASSTDGAYNEQFF
TRBJ2-7 TRBV19 few CASSNGLAGAYEQYF
TRBJ1-5 TRBV19 . CASSLSHGQPQHF
TRBJ1-2 TRBV19 . CASSSLVGSRDYGYTF
TRBJ2-7 TRBV27 . CASSWGTSAYEQYF
TRBJ2-7 TRBV6-6 once CASTGVSGGTYEQYF
TRBJ1-5 TRBV11-2 . CASSFQEGPQHF
TRBJ2-5 TRBV2 . CASTRSRSVSETQYF
TRBJ2-7 TRBV6-6 . CASSFGGREQYF
TRBJ2-1 TRBV5-4 . CASSGGQGYNEQFF
TRBJ2-1 TRBV5-1 . CASSMTSGRAEDEQFF
TRBJ2-2 TRBV5-1 . CASSLGALGDGELFF
TRBJ2-5 TRBV5-1 . CASSLGGRTETQYF
TRBJ2-5 TRBV19 . CASSTKQFQETQYF
TRBJ2-1 TRBV18 . CASSRIPAYNEQFF
TRBJ1-1 TRBV6-1 . CASSKQVNTEAFF
TRBJ1-3 TRBV15 . CATSREAGQGNTIYF
TRBJ2-7 TRBV2 . CASSESRQGGEQYF
TRBJ1-5 TRBV11-2 . CASSPRGGDQPQHF
TRBJ2-2 TRBV30 . CARPTGGGTGELFF
TRBJ1-5 TRBV19 . CASNLGGRGNQPQHF
TRBJ2-3 TRBV7-2 few CASSPPGLAVSAQYF
TRBJ2-3 TRBV2 . CASSETGVWLAGYF
TRBJ1-3 TRBV6-6 . CASQDRVPIGNTIYF
TRBJ2-2 TRBV6-5 . CASTGQNTGELFF
TRBJ2-7 TRBV30 . CAWSLGTREQYF
TRBJ1-1 TRBV7-8 . CASSLQGDTEAFF
TRBJ2-1 TRBV19 . CASSGGRDNEQFF
TRBJ2-1 TRBV29-1 . CSTASGRDNEQFF